This TCR beta chain was sequenced during a study of blood T cell repertoires in COVID-19. CDR1 and CDR2 (germline): SGHTA, FQGTGA. J gave up 6 bases and V 4 bases, and 15 bases lay outside the gene matches. CDR3 length: 19 amino acids. In the study's own analysis: It was from reference gene primer amplification that nucleated cell counts were estimated. Assay used: immunoSEQ multiplex PCR; TCRdb lists only in-frame clones, some missing. D and trimming were read from the DNA, whereas the V and J calls and clone size are those reported in that table. The sample yields roughly 200,000 clones, 87% seen once.

The clonotype comes from a man aged 30-40 years in a cohort exposed to, infected with or recovered from COVID-19 (not recorded which). Sequenced material: PBMCs or T cells enriched from blood (not recorded which). The rearrangement uses TRBV7-3 and TRBJ2-1; 13 bases align to TRBD2. CDR3 coding DNA: TGTGCCAGCAGCTACGGACTAGCGGGAGCAACCCCACATGGCAATGAGCAGTTCTTC. Protein: CASSYGLAGATPHGNEQFF.